Below, 17 T cell receptor beta chains from the same sample are listed, as sequenced in a study of T cells in tumors after PD-1 blockade. The protocol was immunoSEQ multiplex PCR, while the TCRdb copy is restricted to in-frame clones and leaves out a portion. The sample holds 4,000 or so clones, approximately 71% seen once. Specimen: tumor tissue, collected before anti-PD-1 treatment. All receptors derive from a human donor with basal cell carcinoma.

This chain links TRBV29-1 with TRBJ2-3; a weak D match, TRBD1 (5 bases). Per germline, CDR1 SQVTM and CDR2 ANQGSEA. The V end lost 7 bases, the J end lost 0 bases, and 8 bases lay between the germline ends. The CDR3 consists of 12 residues. The CDR3 sequence: CSADRSTDTQYF. In nucleotides, the CDR3 is TGCAGCGCTGACAGAAGCACAGATACGCAGTATTTT.

The chain recombines TRBV28 with TRBJ1-2, with 7 bases that match TRBD1. The trim removed 3 bases at V and 6 bases at J, leaving 7 bases unmatched. The germline CDR1 and CDR2 sequences are MDHEN and SYDVKM. This CDR3 has 14 amino acids. This chain's CDR3 is CASSFVGGKNGYTF. For the CDR3, the DNA is TGTGCCAGCAGTTTCGTAGGGGGCAAGAATGGCTACACCTTC.

The chain has TRBV3-1 (or the pseudogene TRBV3-2) and TRBJ1-1; possible D gene TRBD1, 5 bases. Germline assignment: CDR1 LGHDT and CDR2 YNNKEL (reference sequence). The CDR3 is 14 amino acids. The V end was cut by 4 bases, the J end by 2 bases, with 11 bases between. CDR3 bases: TGTGCCAGCAGCCTCGGACATATTAACACTGAAGCTTTCTTT. Amino acids: CASSLGHINTEAFF.

The CDR3 reads CASSLTGIHSGNTIYF. As DNA, the CDR3 is TGTGCCAGCAGCTTGACAGGGATTCACTCTGGAAACACCATATATTTT. V and J are TRBV5-6 and TRBJ1-3; possible D gene TRBD1, 6 bases. This CDR3 comprises 16 residues. Germline V gene data show CDR1 as SGHDT and CDR2 as YYEEEE. The germline V and J ends were trimmed by 1 base and 0 bases, with 11 bases remaining between them.

The chain has TRBV5-6 and TRBJ1-2; possibly TRBD1 for D (5 bases). The ends were cut back, 4 bases at V and 3 bases at J, with 13 bases in the middle. This CDR3 comprises 14 residues. The germline V gene encodes CDR1 SGHDT and CDR2 YYEEEE. The CDR3 region has the DNA TGTGCCAGCAGCCCGGGACGGAACCACTATGGCTACACCTTC. Protein: CASSPGRNHYGYTF.

This chain uses TRBV12-5 with TRBJ2-3, with TRBD2 matching 14 bases. V trimming: 4 bases; J trimming: 6 bases; junction bases outside the gene matches: 9. The CDR3 has 17 residues. Per germline, CDR1 LGHNT and CDR2 FRNRAP. The CDR3 nucleotides are TGTGCTAGTGGTTCCGGACTAGCGGGGGGCTCGCAGGATACGCAGTATTTT. Translated, it gives CASGSGLAGGSQDTQYF.

This sequence joins TRBV28 and TRBJ2-3; TRBD2 is a possible D gene (6 bases). The V and J ends lost 2 bases and 0 bases respectively, with 12 bases between them. The CDR3 contains 16 residues. The germline V gene encodes CDR1 MDHEN and CDR2 SYDVKM. CDR3 sequence reads: CASSLGRDVSTDTQYF. The CDR3 coding sequence is TGTGCCAGCAGTTTAGGGCGGGACGTAAGCACAGATACGCAGTATTTT.

This clone was seen more than once but under ten times. This rearrangement joins TRBV10-3 to TRBJ1-5; D gene ambiguous. The CDR3 spans 14 residues. CDR1 is ENHRY and CDR2 is SYGVKD in the germline V gene. V was clipped by 4 bases and J by 4 bases, with 11 bases between them. The CDR3 DNA reads as TGTGCCATCAGTGGGGCCGAAGGGAATCAGCCCCAGCATTTT. Translated, it gives CAISGAEGNQPQHF.

This chain uses TRBV25-1 with TRBJ2-1; D possibly matches TRBD1 or TRBD2 (6 bases each). Deletions cut 1 base from V and 10 bases from J, with 11 bases between. The CDR3 is 13 residues long. Germline CDR1 reads MGHDK; CDR2 reads SYGVNS. CDR3 residues: CASSEWGLAEQFF. DNA for the CDR3: TGTGCCAGCAGTGAATGGGGGCTAGCGGAGCAGTTCTTC.

The chain is built from TRBV6-5 and TRBJ1-6; D is undetermined. There are 15 residues in the CDR3. The V and J ends lost 0 bases and 7 bases respectively, with 10 bases between them. The germline V gene encodes CDR1 MNHEY and CDR2 SVGAGI. The CDR3 region is CASSYSVTGNSPLHF. The CDR3 DNA reads TGTGCCAGCAGTTACTCGGTAACGGGCAATTCACCCCTCCACTTT.

The chain combines TRBV28 with TRBJ1-1; 8 nucleotides line up with TRBD1. Germline-derived CDR1 and CDR2 are MDHEN and SYDVKM. Trimming at V came to 5 bases and at J to 10 bases, leaving 9 bases not matched to a gene. This CDR3 is built from 13 residues. The CDR3 nucleotides read TGTGCCAGCAGTCCCATGGACAGGGTTGGAGCTTTCTTT. This translates into CASSPMDRVGAFF.

This sequence joins TRBV7-9 and TRBJ2-5; D is possibly TRBD1 (6 bases). Trimming cost V 4 bases and J 5 bases, with 11 bases left between them. Per germline, CDR1 SEHNR and CDR2 FQNEAQ (reference sequence). The CDR3 totals 13 residues. The DNA for the CDR3 is TGTGCCAGCAGCTCCACAGGGTTGGAGACCCAGTACTTC. As protein: CASSSTGLETQYF.

This chain joins TRBV7-3 and TRBJ1-2; unclear D gene. The CDR3 totals 13 residues. Germline CDR1 is SGHTA and CDR2 is FQGTGA. The V and J ends lost 5 bases and 7 bases respectively, with 14 bases between them. This CDR3 is CASSHPDGGGYTF. In nucleotides, the CDR3 is TGTGCCAGCAGCCACCCGGACGGTGGTGGCTACACCTTC.

This chain connects TRBV29-1 to TRBJ1-1; no reliable D call. V lost 2 bases and J 7 bases, leaving 8 bases between the germline ends. CDR1 SQVTM and CDR2 ANQGSEA come from the germline V gene. CDR3 length: 11 residues. The CDR3 is CSVESLGEAFF. The CDR3 coding sequence is TGCAGCGTTGAAAGTCTTGGTGAAGCTTTCTTT.

The chain uses TRBV27 and TRBJ1-1; D is unresolved. CDR3 length: 11 amino acids. Germline-derived CDR1 and CDR2 are MNHEY and SMNVEV (reference sequence). V dropped 7 bases and J dropped 4 bases, with 7 bases sitting between them. The chain's CDR3 is CASIGPTEAFF. Written as DNA, the CDR3 is TGTGCCAGCATCGGACCCACTGAAGCTTTCTTT.

This clone counts as large. This sequence joins TRBV7-9 and TRBJ2-7; 9 bases are a match to TRBD1. Unmatched junction bases numbered 6, after V lost 5 bases and J lost 1 base. CDR3 size: 15 residues. CDR1 is SEHNR, CDR2 FQNEAQ, per germline (reference sequence). This CDR3 reads CASSLSGTGSYEQYF. In DNA form, the CDR3 reads TGTGCCAGCAGCCTCTCCGGGACAGGGTCCTACGAGCAGTACTTC. The whole variable domain, remainder taken from reference TRBV7-9 and TRBJ2-7, is DTGVSQNPRHKITKRGQNVTFRCDPISEHNRLYWYRQTLGQGPEFLTYFQNEAQLEKSRLLSDRFSAERPKGSFSTLEIQRTEQGDSAMYLCASSLSGTGSYEQYFGPGTRLTVT.

The chain uses TRBV18 and TRBJ1-5, with 12 bases aligning to TRBD1. Germline assignment: CDR1 KGHSH and CDR2 LQKENI. The CDR3 totals 17 residues. Trimming cost V 3 bases and J 6 bases; bases outside gene matches: 9. CDR3 DNA: TGTGCCAGCTCACCGGCCGGGACAGGGGGCAACCTTCAGCCCCAGCATTTT. This translates into CASSPAGTGGNLQPQHF.